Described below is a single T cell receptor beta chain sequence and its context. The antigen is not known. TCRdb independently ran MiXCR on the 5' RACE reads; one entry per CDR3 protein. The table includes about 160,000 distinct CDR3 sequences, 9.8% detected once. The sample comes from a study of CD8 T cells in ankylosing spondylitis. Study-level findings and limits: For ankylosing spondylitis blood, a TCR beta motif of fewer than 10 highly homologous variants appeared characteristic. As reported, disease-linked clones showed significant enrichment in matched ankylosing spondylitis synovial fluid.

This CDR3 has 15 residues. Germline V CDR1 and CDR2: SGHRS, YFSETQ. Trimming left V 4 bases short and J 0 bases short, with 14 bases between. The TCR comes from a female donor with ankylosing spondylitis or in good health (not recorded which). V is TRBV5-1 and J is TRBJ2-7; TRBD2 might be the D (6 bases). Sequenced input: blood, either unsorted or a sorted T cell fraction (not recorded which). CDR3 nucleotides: TGCGCCAGCAGCCCCGGGGATAGCGGCTCCTACGAGCAGTACTTC. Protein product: CASSPGDSGSYEQYF.